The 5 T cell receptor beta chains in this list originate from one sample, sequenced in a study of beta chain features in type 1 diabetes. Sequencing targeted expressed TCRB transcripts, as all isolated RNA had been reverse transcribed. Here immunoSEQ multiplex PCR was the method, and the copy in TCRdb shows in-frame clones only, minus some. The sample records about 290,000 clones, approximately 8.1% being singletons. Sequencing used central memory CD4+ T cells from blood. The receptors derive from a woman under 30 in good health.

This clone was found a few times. The CDR3 nucleotides read TGTGCCAGCGGACTAGCGGGGAGCACAGATACGCAGTATTTT. Protein sequence: CASGLAGSTDTQYF. The genes are TRBV2 and TRBJ2-3; 12 bases match TRBD2. Germline CDR1 and CDR2: SNHLY and FYNNEI. The ends lost 8 bases at V and 0 bases at J; junction bases unmatched: 0. The CDR3 is made up of 14 amino acids.

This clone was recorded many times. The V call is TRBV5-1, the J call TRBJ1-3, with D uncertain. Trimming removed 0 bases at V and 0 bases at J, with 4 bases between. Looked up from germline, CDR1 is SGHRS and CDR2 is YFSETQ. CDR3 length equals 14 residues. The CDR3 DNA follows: TGCGCCAGCAGCTTGGACAGCTCTGGAAACACCATATATTTT. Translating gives CASSLDSSGNTIYF.

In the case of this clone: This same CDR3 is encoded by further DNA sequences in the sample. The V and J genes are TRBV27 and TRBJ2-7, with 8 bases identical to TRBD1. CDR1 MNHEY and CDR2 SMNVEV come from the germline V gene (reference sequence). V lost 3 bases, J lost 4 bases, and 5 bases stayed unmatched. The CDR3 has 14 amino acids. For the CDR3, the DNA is TGTGCCAGCAGTTTCAGACAGGGGACTTACGAGCAGTACGTC. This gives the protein CASSFRQGTYEQYV.

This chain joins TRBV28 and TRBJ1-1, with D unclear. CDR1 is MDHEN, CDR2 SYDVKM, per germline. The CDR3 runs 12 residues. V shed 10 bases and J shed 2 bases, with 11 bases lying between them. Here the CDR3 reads CATGVGNTEAFF. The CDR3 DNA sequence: TGTGCCACCGGGGTCGGTAACACTGAAGCTTTCTTT. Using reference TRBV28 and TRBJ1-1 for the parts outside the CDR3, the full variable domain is DVKVTQSSRYLVKRTGEKVFLECVQDMDHENMFWYRQDPGLGLRLIYFSYDVKMKEKGDIPEGYSVSREKKERFSLILESASTNQTSMYLCATGVGNTEAFFGQGTRLTVV.

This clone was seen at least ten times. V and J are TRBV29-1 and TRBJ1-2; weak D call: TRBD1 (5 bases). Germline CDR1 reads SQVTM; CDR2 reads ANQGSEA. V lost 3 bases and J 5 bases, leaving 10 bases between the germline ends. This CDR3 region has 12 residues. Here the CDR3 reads CSVDPGRYGYTF. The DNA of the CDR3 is TGCAGCGTTGACCCAGGGAGGTATGGCTACACCTTC.